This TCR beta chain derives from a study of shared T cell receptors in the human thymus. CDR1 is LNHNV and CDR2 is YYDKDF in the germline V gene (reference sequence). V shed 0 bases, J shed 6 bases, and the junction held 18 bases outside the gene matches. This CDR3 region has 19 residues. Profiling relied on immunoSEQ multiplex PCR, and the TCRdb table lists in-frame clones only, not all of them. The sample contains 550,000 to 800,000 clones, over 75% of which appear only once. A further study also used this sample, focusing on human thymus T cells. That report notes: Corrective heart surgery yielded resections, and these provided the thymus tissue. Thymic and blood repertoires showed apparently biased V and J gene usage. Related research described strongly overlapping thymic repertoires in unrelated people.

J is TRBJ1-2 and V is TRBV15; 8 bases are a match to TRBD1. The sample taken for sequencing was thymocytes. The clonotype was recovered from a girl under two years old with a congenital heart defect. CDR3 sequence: CATSRDLPRGRVGEDGYTF. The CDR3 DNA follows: TGTGCCACCAGCAGAGATTTACCCAGGGGGCGAGTTGGAGAGGATGGCTACACCTTC.